Listed below are T cell receptor beta chains from one sample, sequenced in a study of CD8+CD57+ T cells in acquired aplastic anemia. TCRdb fed the reads into MiXCR, producing one record per CDR3 protein. The table includes 450,000 to 550,000 distinct CDR3 sequences, around 33% detected once. Sequencing was carried out using sorted CD4+, CD8+, or CD8+CD57+ T cells (not recorded which) from PBMCs. These receptors all stem from a human donor with aplastic anemia. Each CDR3 is given with its conserved first and last residue. Fields, in order: V gene, clone size, J gene, D gene, CDR3 protein, CDR3 DNA. D genes are given only for firm matches. Not every row has a clone size; where given, it reads once, few, many or a size class.

TRBV29-1,many,TRBJ1-1,TRBD1,CSVDRGQNTEAFF,TGCAGCGTGGACAGGGGGCAGAACACTGAAGCTTTCTTT
TRBV11-2,many,TRBJ1-2,TRBD1,CASSPRRQGSFYGYTF,TGTGCCAGCAGCCCCCGAAGACAGGGCAGCTTCTATGGCTACACCTTC
TRBV4-1,few,TRBJ2-3,TRBD2,CASSLQGLAGVTDTQYF,TGCGCCAGCAGCCTACAGGGACTAGCGGGAGTCACAGATACGCAGTATTTT
TRBV10-3,many,TRBJ1-2,NA,CAISESGEGYTF,TGTGCCATCAGTGAGTCTGGAGAAGGCTACACCTTC
TRBV7-6,once,TRBJ1-2,TRBD1,CASSLGPGGDGYTF,TGTGCCAGCAGCTTAGGGCCAGGGGGCGATGGCTACACCTTC
TRBV19,NA,TRBJ2-1,NA,CASSMAVLYNEQFF,TGTGCCAGTAGTATGGCCGTTCTTTACAATGAGCAGTTCTTC
TRBV11-2,many,TRBJ1-6,TRBD1,CASSYWGGQGISPLHF,TGTGCCAGCAGCTATTGGGGGGGACAGGGGATTTCACCCCTCCACTTT
TRBV15,NA,TRBJ1-2,NA,CATSRGSPQAGYGYTF,TGTGCCACCAGCAGAGGGTCCCCCCAGGCTGGCTATGGCTACACCTTC
TRBV5-8,few,TRBJ1-6,NA,CASSLVSGNNSPLHF,TGTGCCAGCAGCTTGGTGTCAGGGAATAATTCACCCCTCCACTTT
TRBV10-2,NA,TRBJ2-3,NA,CASSDREQNTDTQYF,TGCGCCAGCAGTGATAGGGAACAGAACACAGATACGCAGTATTTT
TRBV5-1,NA,TRBJ2-2,NA,CASSRADYTGELFF,TGCGCCAGCAGTCGGGCGGACTACACCGGGGAGCTGTTTTTT
TRBV2,many,TRBJ2-7,NA,CASSFETVSYEQYF,TGTGCCAGCAGTTTCGAGACAGTCAGCTACGAGCAGTACTTC
TRBV7-8,many,TRBJ1-2,NA,CASSFTGNGYTF,TGTGCCAGCAGCTTCACAGGGAATGGCTACACCTTC
TRBV7-2,NA,TRBJ1-5,NA,CASSPSASNQPQHF,TGTGCCAGCAGCCCCTCGGCAAGCAATCAGCCCCAGCATTTT
TRBV10-3,NA,TRBJ1-2,TRBD1,CATLPPQTDRGYTF,TGTGCCACCCTACCGCCACAAACGGACAGGGGCTACACCTTC
TRBV11-1,NA,TRBJ2-7,TRBD1,CASRTGQGALYEQYF,TGTGCCAGCAGAACCGGACAGGGGGCTCTCTACGAGCAGTACTTC
TRBV7-9,NA,TRBJ1-1,NA,CASSLGGGAFF,TGTGCCAGCAGCTTAGGGGGCGGAGCTTTCTTT
TRBV24-1,NA,TRBJ1-1,NA,CATSLLGARNTEAFF,TGTGCCACCAGTTTATTGGGGGCTAGGAACACTGAAGCTTTCTTT
TRBV6-2/TRBV6-3,NA,TRBJ1-5,TRBD1,CASSPRRTGQPQHF,TGTGCCAGCAGCCCCCGAAGGACAGGTCAGCCCCAGCATTTT
TRBV25-1,many,TRBJ2-5,NA,CASSPGPTGETQYF,TGTGCCAGCAGTCCTGGGCCCACCGGAGAGACCCAGTACTTC
TRBV19,once,TRBJ1-6,NA,CASSIERGYNSPLHF,TGTGCCAGTAGTATAGAGAGGGGCTATAATTCACCCCTCCACTTT
TRBV7-2,once,TRBJ2-2,NA,CASSTGRYTGELFF,TGTGCCAGCAGCACAGGACGTTACACCGGGGAGCTGTTTTTT
TRBV4-3,NA,TRBJ1-6,NA,CASREGAWGNSPLHF,TGCGCCAGCCGCGAAGGGGCATGGGGAAATTCACCCCTCCACTTT
TRBV20-1,few,TRBJ2-7,TRBD1,CSATRYRGQAYEQYF,TGCAGTGCTACCCGTTATAGGGGGCAGGCCTACGAGCAGTACTTC
TRBV5-1,few,TRBJ2-7,TRBD1,CASSLDRGRPYEQYF,TGCGCCAGCAGCTTGGATAGGGGGCGCCCCTACGAGCAGTACTTC
TRBV7-7,many,TRBJ2-3,NA,CASSHRDRDTQYF,TGTGCTAGCAGCCACCGGGACCGAGATACGCAGTATTTT
TRBV7-9,NA,TRBJ1-4,NA,CASSLRPEKLFF,TGTGCCAGCAGCTTAAGACCCGAAAAACTGTTTTTT
TRBV2,NA,TRBJ2-3,TRBD2,CASTEVGLAGVSDTQYF,TGTGCCAGCACCGAAGTTGGACTAGCGGGAGTGTCAGATACGCAGTATTTT
TRBV20-1,NA,TRBJ1-1,NA,CRPFQGNTEAFF,TGCAGGCCCTTTCAGGGTAATACTGAAGCTTTCTTT